This TCR beta chain was captured by sequencing in a study of blood T cell repertoires in COVID-19. Study context: The origin of the acute and convalescent COVID-19 samples was the United States, Italy and Spain.

This clone came up a few times. Assay: immunoSEQ multiplex PCR; the TCRdb copy retains only in-frame clones and omits some. The table includes more than 85,000 clones, more than 70% detected once. Looked up from germline, CDR1 is SNHLY and CDR2 is FYNNEI. The CDR3 spans 14 residues. Trimming took off 4 bases at V and 5 bases at J, with 14 bases between the two ends. The V call is TRBV2, the J call TRBJ1-2, with D uncertain. The specimen was peripheral blood. The TCR comes from a human donor in a cohort sampled during active COVID-19. CDR3 residues: CASSGKSGVYGYTF. CDR3 bases: TGTGCCAGCAGTGGGAAATCGGGAGTTTATGGCTACACCTTC.